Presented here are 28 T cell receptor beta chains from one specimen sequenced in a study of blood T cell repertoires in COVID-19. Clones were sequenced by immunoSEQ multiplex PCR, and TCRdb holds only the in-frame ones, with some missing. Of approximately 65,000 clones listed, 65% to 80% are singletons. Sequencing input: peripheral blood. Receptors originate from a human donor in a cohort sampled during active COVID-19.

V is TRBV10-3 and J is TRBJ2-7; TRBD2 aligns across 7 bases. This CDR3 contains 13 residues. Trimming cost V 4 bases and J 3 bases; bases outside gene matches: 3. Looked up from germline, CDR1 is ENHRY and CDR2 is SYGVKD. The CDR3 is CAISGSGDYEQYF. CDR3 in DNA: TGTGCCATCAGTGGAAGCGGGGACTACGAGCAGTACTTC.

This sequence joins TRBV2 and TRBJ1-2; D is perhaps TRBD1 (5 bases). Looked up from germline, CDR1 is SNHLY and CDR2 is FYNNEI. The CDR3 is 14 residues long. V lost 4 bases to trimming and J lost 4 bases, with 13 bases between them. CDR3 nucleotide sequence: TGTGCCAGCAGTGCGTTGCAGGGAACCTATGGCTACACCTTC. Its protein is CASSALQGTYGYTF.

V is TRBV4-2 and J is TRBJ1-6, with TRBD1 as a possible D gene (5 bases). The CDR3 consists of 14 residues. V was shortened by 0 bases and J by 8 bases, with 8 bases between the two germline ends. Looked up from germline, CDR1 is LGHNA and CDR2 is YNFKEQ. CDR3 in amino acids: CASSQEGEYSPLHF. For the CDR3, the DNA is TGTGCCAGCAGCCAAGAAGGGGAATATTCACCCCTCCACTTT.

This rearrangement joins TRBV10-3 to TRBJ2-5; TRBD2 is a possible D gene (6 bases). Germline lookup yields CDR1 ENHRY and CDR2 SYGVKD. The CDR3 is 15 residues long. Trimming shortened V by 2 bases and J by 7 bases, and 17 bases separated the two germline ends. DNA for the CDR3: TGTGCCATCAGTGAGATTGGCGGTCCCGGGGGGACCCAGTACTTC. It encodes CAISEIGGPGGTQYF.

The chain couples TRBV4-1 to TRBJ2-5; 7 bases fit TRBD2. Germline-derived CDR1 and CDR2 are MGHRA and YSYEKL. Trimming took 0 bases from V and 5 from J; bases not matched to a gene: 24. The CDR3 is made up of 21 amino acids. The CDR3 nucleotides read TGCGCCAGCAGCCAAGAAGGAGAGCAGAGCCCATTACATGGCGGGAGCGAGACCCAGTACTTC. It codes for CASSQEGEQSPLHGGSETQYF.

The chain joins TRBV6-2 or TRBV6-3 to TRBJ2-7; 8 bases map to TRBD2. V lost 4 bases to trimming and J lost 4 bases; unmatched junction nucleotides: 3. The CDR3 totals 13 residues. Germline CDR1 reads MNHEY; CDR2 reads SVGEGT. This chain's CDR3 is CASSSSGRYEQYF. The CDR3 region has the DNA TGTGCCAGCAGTTCCAGCGGGAGATACGAGCAGTACTTC.

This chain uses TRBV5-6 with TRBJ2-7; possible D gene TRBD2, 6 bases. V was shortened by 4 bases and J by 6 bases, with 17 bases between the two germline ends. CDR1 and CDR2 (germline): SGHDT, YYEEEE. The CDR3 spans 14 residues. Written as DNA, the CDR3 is TGTGCCAGCAGCGGTGGCATGGGGCGGGGCGAGCAGTACTTC. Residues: CASSGGMGRGEQYF.

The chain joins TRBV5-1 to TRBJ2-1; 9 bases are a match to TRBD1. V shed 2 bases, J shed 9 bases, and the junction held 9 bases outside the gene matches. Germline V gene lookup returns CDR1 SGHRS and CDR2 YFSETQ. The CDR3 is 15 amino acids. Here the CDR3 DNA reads TGCGCCAGCAGCTTTGTCCCGGGACAGGGAACTGAGCAGTTCTTC. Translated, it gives CASSFVPGQGTEQFF.

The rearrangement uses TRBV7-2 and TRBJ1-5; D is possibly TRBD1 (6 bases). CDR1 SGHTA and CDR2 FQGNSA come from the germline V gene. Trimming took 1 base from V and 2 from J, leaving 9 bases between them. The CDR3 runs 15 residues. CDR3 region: CASSLVQGGNQPQHF. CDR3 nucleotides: TGTGCCAGCAGCTTAGTACAGGGAGGCAATCAGCCCCAGCATTTT.

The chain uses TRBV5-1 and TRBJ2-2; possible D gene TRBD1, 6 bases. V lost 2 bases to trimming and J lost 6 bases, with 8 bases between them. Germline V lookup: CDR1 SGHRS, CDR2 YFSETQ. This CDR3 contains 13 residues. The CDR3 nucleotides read TGCGCCAGCAGCTTCACAGGGTCCGGGGAGCTGTTTTTT. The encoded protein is CASSFTGSGELFF.

The CDR3 protein is CASSEDAGNQPQHF. The CDR3 coding sequence is TGTGCCAGCAGTGAAGATGCCGGGAACCAGCCCCAGCATTTT. This sequence joins TRBV2 and TRBJ1-5; D is unclear. The CDR3 contains 14 residues. V lost 1 base to trimming and J lost 7 bases, with 11 bases between them. CDR1 is SNHLY and CDR2 is FYNNEI in the germline V gene.

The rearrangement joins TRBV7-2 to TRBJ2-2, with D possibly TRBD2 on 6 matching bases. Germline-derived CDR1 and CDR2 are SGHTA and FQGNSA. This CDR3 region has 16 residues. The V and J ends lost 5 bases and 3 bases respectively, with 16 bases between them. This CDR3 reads CASSPRYSGYTGELFF. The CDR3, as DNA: TGTGCCAGCAGCCCACGGTATAGCGGTTACACCGGGGAGCTGTTTTTT.

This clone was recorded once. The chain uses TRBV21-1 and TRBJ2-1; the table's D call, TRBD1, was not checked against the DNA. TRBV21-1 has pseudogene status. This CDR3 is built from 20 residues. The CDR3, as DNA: TGTGCCAGCAGCAAAAATGGCGGGGAAATCACCGGGACAGATAACAATGAGCAGTTCTTC. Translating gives CASSKNGGEITGTDNNEQFF.

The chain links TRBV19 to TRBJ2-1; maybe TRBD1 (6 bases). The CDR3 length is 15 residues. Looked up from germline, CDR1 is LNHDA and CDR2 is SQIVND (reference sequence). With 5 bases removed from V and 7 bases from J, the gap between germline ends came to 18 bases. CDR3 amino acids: CASSPSLGAGNEQFF. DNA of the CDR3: TGTGCCAGTAGTCCTTCACTGGGGGCCGGAAATGAGCAGTTCTTC.

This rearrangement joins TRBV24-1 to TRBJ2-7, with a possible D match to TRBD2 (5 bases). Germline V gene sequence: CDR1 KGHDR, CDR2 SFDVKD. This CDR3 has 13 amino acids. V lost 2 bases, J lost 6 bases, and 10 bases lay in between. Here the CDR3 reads CATSDSGMVEQYF. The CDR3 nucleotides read TGTGCCACCAGTGATTCGGGGATGGTCGAGCAGTACTTC.

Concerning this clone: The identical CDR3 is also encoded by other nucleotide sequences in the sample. Here the CDR3 reads CAWSTGETQYF. The CDR3 nucleotides are TGTGCCTGGAGTACGGGGGAGACCCAGTACTTC. The V and J genes are TRBV30 and TRBJ2-5; maybe TRBD2 (5 bases). V was shortened by 2 bases and J by 5 bases, with 6 bases between the two germline ends. The CDR3 totals 11 residues. Germline CDR1 reads GTSNPN; CDR2 reads SVGIG (reference sequence).

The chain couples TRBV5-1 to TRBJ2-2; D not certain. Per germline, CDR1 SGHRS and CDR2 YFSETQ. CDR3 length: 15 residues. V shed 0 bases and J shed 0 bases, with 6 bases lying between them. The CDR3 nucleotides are TGCGCCAGCAGCTTGGGAGGAGCGAACACCGGGGAGCTGTTTTTT. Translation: CASSLGGANTGELFF.

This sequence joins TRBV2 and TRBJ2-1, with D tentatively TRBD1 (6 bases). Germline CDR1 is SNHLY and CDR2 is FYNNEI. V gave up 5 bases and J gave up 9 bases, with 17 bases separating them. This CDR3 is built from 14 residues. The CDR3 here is CASSSRGLGGEQFF. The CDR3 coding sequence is TGTGCCAGCAGTTCTCGAGGGCTAGGGGGTGAGCAGTTCTTC.

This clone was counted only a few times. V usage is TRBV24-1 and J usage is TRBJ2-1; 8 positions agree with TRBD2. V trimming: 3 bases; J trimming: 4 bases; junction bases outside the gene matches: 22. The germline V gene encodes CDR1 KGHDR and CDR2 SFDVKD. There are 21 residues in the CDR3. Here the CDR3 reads CATSDLSWRGVSDFLYNEQFF. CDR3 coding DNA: TGTGCCACCAGTGATCTAAGTTGGCGGGGGGTCTCGGATTTCTTATACAATGAGCAGTTCTTC.

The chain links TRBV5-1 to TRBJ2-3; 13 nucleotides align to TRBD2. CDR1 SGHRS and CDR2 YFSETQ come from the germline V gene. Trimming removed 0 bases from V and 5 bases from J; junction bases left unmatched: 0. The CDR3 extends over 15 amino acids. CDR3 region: CASSLGTSGGDTQYF. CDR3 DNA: TGCGCCAGCAGCTTGGGGACTAGCGGGGGAGATACGCAGTATTTT.

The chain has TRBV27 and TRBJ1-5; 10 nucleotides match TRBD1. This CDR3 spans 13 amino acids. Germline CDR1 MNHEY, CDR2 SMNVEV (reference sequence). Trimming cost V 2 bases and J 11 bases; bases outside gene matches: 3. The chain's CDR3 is CASSLGQGDAQHF. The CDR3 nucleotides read TGTGCCAGCAGTTTAGGACAGGGGGATGCCCAGCATTTT.

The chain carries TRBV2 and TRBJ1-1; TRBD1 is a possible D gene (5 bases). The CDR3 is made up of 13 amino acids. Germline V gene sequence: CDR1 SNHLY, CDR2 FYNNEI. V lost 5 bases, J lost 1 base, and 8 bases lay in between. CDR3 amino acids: CASSFTGNTEAFF. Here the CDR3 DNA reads TGTGCCAGCAGTTTTACAGGGAACACTGAAGCTTTCTTT.

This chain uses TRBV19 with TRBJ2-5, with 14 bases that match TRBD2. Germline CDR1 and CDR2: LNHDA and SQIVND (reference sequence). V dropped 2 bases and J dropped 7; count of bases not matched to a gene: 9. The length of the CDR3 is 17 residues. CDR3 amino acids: CASSIMSGTSGSGTQYF. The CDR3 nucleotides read TGTGCCAGTAGTATAATGTCCGGGACTAGCGGGAGCGGGACCCAGTACTTC. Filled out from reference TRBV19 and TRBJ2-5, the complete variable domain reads DGGITQSPKYLFRKEGQNVTLSCEQNLNHDAMYWYRQDPGQGLRLIYYSQIVNDFQKGDIAEGYSVSREKKESFPLTVTSAQKNPTAFYLCASSIMSGTSGSGTQYFGPGTRLLVL.

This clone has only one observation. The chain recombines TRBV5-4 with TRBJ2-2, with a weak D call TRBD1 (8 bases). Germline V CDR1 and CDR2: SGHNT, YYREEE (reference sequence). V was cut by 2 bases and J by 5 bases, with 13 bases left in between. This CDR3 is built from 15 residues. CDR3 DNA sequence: TGTGCCAGCAGCTTAGGACAGGGAGGGACCGGGGAGCTGTTTTTT. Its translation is CASSLGQGGTGELFF.

The CDR3 nucleotides read TGCGCCAGCAGCCAAGATAAGCGGGGGGACACAGATACGCAGTATTTT. This translates into CASSQDKRGDTDTQYF. The genes are TRBV4-1 and TRBJ2-3, with 9 bases aligning to TRBD2. The CDR3 consists of 16 residues. Per the germline V gene, CDR1 is MGHRA and CDR2 is YSYEKL. With V trimmed by 0 bases and J by 2 bases, 3 bases remained unmatched.

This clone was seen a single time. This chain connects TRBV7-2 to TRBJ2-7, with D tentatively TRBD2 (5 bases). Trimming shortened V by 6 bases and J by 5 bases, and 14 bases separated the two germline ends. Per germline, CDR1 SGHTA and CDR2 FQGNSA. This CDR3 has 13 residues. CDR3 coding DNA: TGTGCCAGCAGACAAACTAGTTTCCACGAGCAGTACTTC. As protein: CASRQTSFHEQYF.

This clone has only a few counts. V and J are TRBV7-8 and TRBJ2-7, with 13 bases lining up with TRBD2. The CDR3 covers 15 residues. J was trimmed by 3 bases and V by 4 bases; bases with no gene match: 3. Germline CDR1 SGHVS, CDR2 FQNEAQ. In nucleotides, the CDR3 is TGTGCCAGCAGCTCCAGGACTAGCGGGAGCTACGAGCAGTACTTC. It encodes CASSSRTSGSYEQYF.

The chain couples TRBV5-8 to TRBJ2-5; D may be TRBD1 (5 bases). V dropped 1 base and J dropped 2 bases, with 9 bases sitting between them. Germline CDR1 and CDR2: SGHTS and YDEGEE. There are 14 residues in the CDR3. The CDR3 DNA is TGTGCCAGCAGCTTGATGGGGCTTCAAGAGACCCAGTACTTC. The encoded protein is CASSLMGLQETQYF.